What follows are 9 T cell receptor beta chains derived from one specimen sequenced in a study of blood T cells in healthy people across ages. For the second PCR, which ran for about 6 to 11 cycles, a sample-barcoded 5' primer and a J-beta primer mix were used. A single record per CDR3 protein comes from TCRdb applying MiXCR to the 5' RACE reads. Of around 1.1 million distinct CDR3 sequences listed, about two fifths were seen once; the top ten hold 13%. Specimen: blood. These receptors were collected from a man aged 18 to 29 in good health.

This clonotype was seen a handful of times. The V gene is TRBV6-2 or TRBV6-3, the J gene TRBJ2-5; 14 nucleotides match TRBD2. Looked up from germline, CDR1 is MNHEY and CDR2 is SVGEGT. The CDR3 loop spans 19 amino acids. V trimming: 0 bases; J trimming: 4 bases; junction bases outside the gene matches: 10. CDR3 sequence reads: CASSYSTSGGAVLRETQYF. CDR3 nucleotides: TGTGCCAGCAGTTACTCGACTAGCGGGGGGGCAGTCTTACGAGAGACCCAGTACTTC.

The V and J genes are TRBV4-1 and TRBJ1-5, with D perhaps TRBD1 (6 bases). Trimming took off 3 bases at V and 0 bases at J, with 9 bases between the two ends. The germline V gene has CDR1 MGHRA and CDR2 YSYEKL. The CDR3 has 15 residues. The CDR3 spells CASSHIQGSNQPQHF. The CDR3 nucleotides read TGCGCCAGCAGCCATATACAGGGTAGCAATCAGCCCCAGCATTTT.

Concerning this clonotype itself: Since a much larger clone is just one base distant, this may be a read error. This sequence joins TRBV10-3 and TRBJ2-3; no clear D. Germline loops: CDR1 ENHRY, CDR2 SYGVKD. This CDR3 region has 13 residues. The CDR3 DNA sequence: TGTGCCATCAGTGAGACTGAGATAGATGCGCAGTATTTT. Amino acids: CAISETEIDAQYF.

The gene calls are TRBV7-9 and TRBJ2-3; the D gene could be TRBD1 or TRBD2 (5 bases each). V was pared by 5 bases and J by 4 bases, with 19 bases between. This CDR3 contains 16 residues. Germline assignment: CDR1 SEHNR and CDR2 FQNEAQ (reference sequence). The CDR3 spells CASSGSVGDPPDTQYF. The CDR3 DNA is TGTGCCAGCAGCGGGTCGGTGGGGGACCCCCCAGATACGCAGTATTTT. The full variable domain, in which reference TRBV7-9 and TRBJ2-3 provide the parts outside the CDR3, is DTGVSQNPRHKITKRGQNVTFRCDPISEHNRLYWYRQTLGQGPEFLTYFQNEAQLEKSRLLSDRFSAERPKGSFSTLEIQRTEQGDSAMYLCASSGSVGDPPDTQYFGPGTRLTVL.

This clonotype was seen only once. A single base separates this from a much larger clone, so it may be a read error. The chain carries TRBV27 and TRBJ2-7; TRBD1 agrees at 8 bases. CDR1 MNHEY and CDR2 SMNVEV come from the germline V gene (reference sequence). The CDR3 consists of 15 residues. Germline trimming cut 9 bases from V and 7 bases from J; bases unmatched to any gene: 17. As DNA, the CDR3 is TGTGCCAGTACACCAGGGGGCTTCTCCTACAATGAGCAGTACTTC. Protein sequence: CASTPGGFSYNEQYF.

CDR3 bases: TGTGCCAGCAGCTTAATAGGGGCAGGGACCTTTTCCCCCACAGATACGCAGTATTTT. It encodes CASSLIGAGTFSPTDTQYF. The chain combines TRBV7-2 with TRBJ2-3, with D perhaps being TRBD1 or TRBD2 (5 bases each). V was shortened by 2 bases and J by 2 bases, with 23 bases between the two germline ends. This CDR3 has 19 amino acids. Germline V gene lookup returns CDR1 SGHTA and CDR2 FQGNSA.

This clonotype was recorded a few times. The chain uses TRBV15 and TRBJ2-3; D might be TRBD2 (7 bases). Trimming stripped 5 bases from V and 2 bases from J, with 11 bases between. Germline V gene data show CDR1 as LNHNV and CDR2 as YYDKDF (reference sequence). The CDR3 is 14 residues long. Here the CDR3 reads CATSPGGPTDTQYF. As DNA, the CDR3 is TGTGCCACCAGCCCGGGGGGCCCCACAGATACGCAGTATTTT.

This clonotype has just a few counts. This rearrangement joins TRBV6-5 to TRBJ1-2; no reliable D call. Germline CDR1 MNHEY, CDR2 SVGAGI. V lost 2 bases and J lost 6, with 13 bases in between. The CDR3 covers 14 residues. Here the CDR3 DNA reads TGTGCCAGCAGTTACCGGACGACGTGGAATGGCTACACCTTC. Amino acid sequence: CASSYRTTWNGYTF.

The chain couples TRBV7-2 to TRBJ2-3; D remains unclear. This CDR3 has 13 amino acids. Germline CDR1 is SGHTA and CDR2 is FQGNSA. The ends were cut back, 4 bases at V and 2 bases at J, with 7 bases in the middle. The CDR3 DNA is TGTGCCAGCAGCTCTAAGTACACAGATACGCAGTATTTT. Protein sequence: CASSSKYTDTQYF.